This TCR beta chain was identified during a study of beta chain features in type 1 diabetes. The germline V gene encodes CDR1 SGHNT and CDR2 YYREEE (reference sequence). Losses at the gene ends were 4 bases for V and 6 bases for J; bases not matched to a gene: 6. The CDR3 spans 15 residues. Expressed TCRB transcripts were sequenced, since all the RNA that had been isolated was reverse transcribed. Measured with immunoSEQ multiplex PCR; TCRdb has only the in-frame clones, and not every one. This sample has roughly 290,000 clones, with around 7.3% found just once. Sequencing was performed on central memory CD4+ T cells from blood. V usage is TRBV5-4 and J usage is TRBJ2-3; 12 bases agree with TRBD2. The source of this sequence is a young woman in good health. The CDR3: CASSPSGRAWDTQYF. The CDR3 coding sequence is TGTGCCAGCAGCCCTAGCGGGAGGGCCTGGGATACGCAGTATTTT.